One sample yielded the 20 T cell receptor beta chains listed below, sequenced in a study of T-cell memory formation after mild COVID-19. TCRdb passed the 5' RACE reads through MiXCR, listing each CDR3 protein once. The sample records about 470,000 distinct CDR3 sequences, about 20% being singletons. The sequencing input was PBMCs or a T cell subset sorted from them (not recorded which). The receptors were sampled from an adult woman who had mild COVID-19 (a few samples of this study predate the infection). Cell type and time point are not known.

The V gene is TRBV7-3, the J gene TRBJ2-1, with 10 bases that match TRBD1. Germline V CDR1 and CDR2: SGHTA, FQGTGA. Unmatched junction bases numbered 8, after V lost 6 bases and J lost 6 bases. This CDR3 is 15 amino acids long. CDR3 amino acids: CASRSGQGDGNEQFF. CDR3 sequence (DNA): TGTGCCAGCAGGTCCGGACAGGGGGATGGCAATGAGCAGTTCTTC.

This clonotype has a handful of counts. The chain uses TRBV18 and TRBJ2-7, with a tentative D call TRBD1 (6 bases). With 5 bases removed from V and 5 bases from J, the gap between germline ends came to 25 bases. The CDR3 extends over 17 amino acids. Germline lookup yields CDR1 KGHSH and CDR2 LQKENI. In DNA, the CDR3 is TGTGCCAGCTCAGGGTGGGGGCACGAGACCCCCACCAACGAGCAGTACTTC. Amino acid sequence: CASSGWGHETPTNEQYF.

The chain is built from TRBV14 and TRBJ1-1; D gene uncertain. The V end was cut by 0 bases, the J end by 0 bases, with 8 bases between. The germline CDR1 and CDR2 sequences are SGHDN and FVKESK. The CDR3 consists of 15 residues. The CDR3, as DNA: TGTGCCAGCAGCCAAGAGGCCAGAATGAACACTGAAGCTTTCTTT. Translating gives CASSQEARMNTEAFF.

This chain connects TRBV18 to TRBJ2-7, with D perhaps TRBD2 (6 bases). This CDR3 is 14 amino acids long. Per the germline V gene, CDR1 is KGHSH and CDR2 is LQKENI. Trimming pared 5 bases from V and 3 bases from J, leaving 14 bases between. In DNA, the CDR3 is TGTGCCAGCTCAGATTCGGGACTCCTCTACGAGCAGTACTTC. This gives the protein CASSDSGLLYEQYF.

The rearrangement uses TRBV9 and TRBJ2-3; D could derive from TRBD1 or TRBD2 (7 bases each). The length of the CDR3 is 17 residues. V was cut by 0 bases and J by 1 base, with 15 bases left in between. CDR1 is SGDLS, CDR2 YYNGEE, per germline. This CDR3 reads CASSVAQGGPRTDTQYF. The CDR3 region has the DNA TGTGCCAGCAGCGTAGCTCAGGGGGGGCCGCGCACAGATACGCAGTATTTT.

The rearrangement uses TRBV9 and TRBJ2-7, with 7 bases matching TRBD2. V dropped 0 bases and J dropped 2; count of bases not matched to a gene: 5. CDR3 length: 15 residues. Germline V gene data show CDR1 as SGDLS and CDR2 as YYNGEE. The CDR3 sequence: CASSVEGGWTYEQYF. CDR3 DNA: TGTGCCAGCAGCGTAGAGGGAGGGTGGACCTACGAGCAGTACTTC.

This chain uses TRBV9 with TRBJ2-1; 8 bases line up with TRBD2. The CDR3 loop spans 15 amino acids. CDR1 and CDR2 (germline): SGDLS, YYNGEE. Trimming at V came to 0 bases and at J to 6 bases, leaving 5 bases not matched to a gene. The CDR3 DNA follows: TGTGCCAGCAGCGTAGGGGGCGGGAGGTCCAATGAGCAGTTCTTC. Protein sequence: CASSVGGGRSNEQFF.

As DNA, the CDR3 is TGTGCCAGCAGTGAAAACTGGCGGGGTGAGCAGTTCTTC. Encoded protein: CASSENWRGEQFF. This rearrangement joins TRBV2 to TRBJ2-1, with D perhaps TRBD2 (6 bases). The germline V gene encodes CDR1 SNHLY and CDR2 FYNNEI. V lost 2 bases to trimming and J lost 9 bases, with 11 bases between them. The CDR3 totals 13 residues.

J is TRBJ2-7 and V is TRBV7-9, with TRBD1 matching over 10 bases. Germline V gene data show CDR1 as SEHNR and CDR2 as FQNEAQ (reference sequence). With 3 bases clipped from V and 0 bases from J, the junction kept 8 bases outside the gene matches. There are 17 residues in the CDR3. CDR3: CASSLTSGQGNSYEQYF. CDR3 sequence (DNA): TGTGCCAGCAGCTTGACCTCGGGACAGGGGAACTCCTACGAGCAGTACTTC. Using reference TRBV7-9 and TRBJ2-7 for the parts outside the CDR3, the full variable domain is DTGVSQNPRHKITKRGQNVTFRCDPISEHNRLYWYRQTLGQGPEFLTYFQNEAQLEKSRLLSDRFSAERPKGSFSTLEIQRTEQGDSAMYLCASSLTSGQGNSYEQYFGPGTRLTVT.

The rearrangement joins TRBV5-5 to TRBJ1-4; perhaps TRBD1 as D (5 bases). The germline V gene encodes CDR1 SGHKS and CDR2 YYEKEE (reference sequence). V was shortened by 6 bases and J by 0 bases, with 15 bases between the two germline ends. This CDR3 has 16 amino acids. CDR3 nucleotide sequence: TGTGCCAGCACCCCTTGGGGCCATACAACTAATGAAAAACTGTTTTTT. It specifies CASTPWGHTTNEKLFF.

This clonotype was observed many times. This chain links TRBV5-6 with TRBJ1-3; D gene unclear. With 0 bases removed from V and 0 bases from J, the gap between germline ends came to 13 bases. The CDR3 runs 17 residues. Germline CDR1 is SGHDT and CDR2 is YYEEEE. The CDR3 DNA follows: TGTGCCAGCAGCTTGGGTCCACCCCAGAGCTCTGGAAACACCATATATTTT. It yields the protein CASSLGPPQSSGNTIYF.

This clonotype was counted only a few times. As DNA, the CDR3 is TGCGCCAGCAGCTTGGGATCCGGTAGCACAGATACGCAGTATTTT. The encoded protein is CASSLGSGSTDTQYF. The V call is TRBV5-1, the J call TRBJ2-3, with D unclear. This CDR3 is built from 15 residues. The V gene lost 0 bases and the J gene lost 0 bases, with 8 bases spanning the gap. Germline assignment: CDR1 SGHRS and CDR2 YFSETQ.

This clonotype has just a few counts. The V gene is TRBV24-1, the J gene TRBJ2-1; no clear D gene. The length of the CDR3 is 16 residues. Germline lookup yields CDR1 KGHDR and CDR2 SFDVKD. V was pared by 3 bases and J by 0 bases, with 11 bases between. The CDR3 sequence is CATSDPSRDSYNEQFF. DNA of the CDR3: TGTGCCACCAGTGATCCGAGCCGAGACTCCTACAATGAGCAGTTCTTC.

There are a few counts of this clonotype. The V call is TRBV6-5, the J call TRBJ2-2; D not certain. From germline, CDR1 is MNHEY and CDR2 SVGAGI. The CDR3 length is 13 residues. Trimming cost V 6 bases and J 6 bases, with 11 bases left between them. This CDR3 is CASSPAPSGELFF. CDR3 coding DNA: TGTGCCAGCAGCCCGGCCCCCTCCGGGGAGCTGTTTTTT.

This clonotype was counted a few times. The chain uses TRBV5-1 and TRBJ2-2; tentative D call: TRBD1 (5 bases). CDR3 length: 13 residues. Trimming cost V 4 bases and J 7 bases, with 11 bases left between them. The germline CDR1 and CDR2 sequences are SGHRS and YFSETQ. The CDR3 is CASSADRDGELFF. The CDR3 coding sequence is TGCGCCAGCAGCGCAGACAGAGACGGGGAGCTGTTTTTT.

The chain joins TRBV7-2 to TRBJ1-1; TRBD1 might be the D (6 bases). The CDR3 covers 14 residues. The germline V gene encodes CDR1 SGHTA and CDR2 FQGNSA. The V and J ends lost 1 base and 3 bases respectively, with 9 bases between them. CDR3 bases: TGTGCCAGCAGCTTAGAAGCAGGGGACACTGAAGCTTTCTTT. Its protein product is CASSLEAGDTEAFF.

The chain couples TRBV9 to TRBJ2-3; no clear D. The V gene's germline CDR1 is SGDLS and CDR2 YYNGEE. Trimming pared 0 bases from V and 2 bases from J, leaving 7 bases between. The CDR3 runs to 14 residues. CDR3 loop: CASSVARPTDTQYF. In nucleotides, the CDR3 is TGTGCCAGCAGCGTAGCCAGACCCACAGATACGCAGTATTTT. Drawing the rest from reference TRBV9 and TRBJ2-3, the complete variable domain is DSGVTQTPKHLITATGQRVTLRCSPRSGDLSVYWYQQSLDQGLQFLIQYYNGEERAKGNILERFSAQQFPDLHSELNLSSLELGDSALYFCASSVARPTDTQYFGPGTRLTVL.

This clonotype appeared many times. The chain is built from TRBV20-1 and TRBJ2-3; D possibly uses TRBD1 or TRBD2 (7 bases each). Germline V gives CDR1 DFQATT, CDR2 SNEGSKA (reference sequence). CDR3 size: 17 residues. Trimming took off 5 bases at V and 1 base at J, with 22 bases between the two ends. CDR3: CSASGGDSTSRTDTQYF. The DNA of the CDR3 is TGCAGTGCTTCAGGGGGGGACTCGACTAGCCGCACAGATACGCAGTATTTT.

J is TRBJ1-1 and V is TRBV18; 10 nucleotides align to TRBD1. Trimming took 2 bases from V and 3 from J; bases not matched to a gene: 6. CDR1 and CDR2 from the germline V gene are KGHSH and LQKENI. This CDR3 region has 16 residues. Written as DNA, the CDR3 is TGTGCCAGCTCACCAAGACAGGGGGCGGGATACACTGAAGCTTTCTTT. Translated, it gives CASSPRQGAGYTEAFF.

This chain joins TRBV5-1 and TRBJ1-2; 10 bases fit TRBD1. Per the germline V gene, CDR1 is SGHRS and CDR2 is YFSETQ. The CDR3 is made up of 12 amino acids. The V segment lost 4 bases and the J segment 8 bases; nucleotides outside the gene matches: 2. Here the CDR3 reads CASSGQGEGYTF. The CDR3 nucleotides are TGCGCCAGCAGCGGACAGGGGGAAGGCTACACCTTC.